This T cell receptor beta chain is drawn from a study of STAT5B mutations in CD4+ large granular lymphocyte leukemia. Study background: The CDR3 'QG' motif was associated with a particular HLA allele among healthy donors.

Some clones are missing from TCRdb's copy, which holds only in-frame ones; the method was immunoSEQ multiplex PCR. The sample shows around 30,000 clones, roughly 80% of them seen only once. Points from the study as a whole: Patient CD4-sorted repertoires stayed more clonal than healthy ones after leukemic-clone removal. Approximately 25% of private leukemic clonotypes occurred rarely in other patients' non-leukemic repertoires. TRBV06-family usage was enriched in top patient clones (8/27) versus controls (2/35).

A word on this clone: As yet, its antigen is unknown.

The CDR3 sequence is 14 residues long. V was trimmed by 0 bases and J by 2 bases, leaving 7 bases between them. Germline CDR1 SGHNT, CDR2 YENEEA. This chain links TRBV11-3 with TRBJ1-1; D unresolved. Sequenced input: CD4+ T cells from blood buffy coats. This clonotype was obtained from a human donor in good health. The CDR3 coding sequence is TGTGCCAGCAGCTTAGAGGGTTACAACACTGAAGCTTTCTTT. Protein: CASSLEGYNTEAFF.